This T cell receptor beta chain was identified during a study of graft-versus-host responses after intestinal transplantation. On the study more broadly: Recipients had multivisceral, liver-intestinal, or isolated intestinal transplants. Study-level findings and limits: With peak circulating GvH clone levels came an association with early post-transplant HvG declines.

As for this clone: What it binds is not known.

V shed 8 bases, J shed 4 bases, and the junction held 3 bases outside the gene matches. Germline assignment: CDR1 MDHEN and CDR2 SYDVKM. The CDR3 runs 12 residues. Method: immunoSEQ multiplex PCR; TCRdb's copy keeps in-frame clones and lacks some. Of 90,000 to 150,000 clones listed, around 95% were seen once; the top ten hold around 3%. V usage is TRBV28 and J usage is TRBJ2-3; TRBD1 matches at 7 bases. The clonotype originates from a human donor who received an intestinal transplant. The specimen comprised unstimulated CD8+ T cells sorted from spleen or lymph node cells, sampled before intestinal transplant. As DNA, the CDR3 is TGTGCCAGCTACCAGGGGGCAGATACGCAGTATTTT. It specifies CASYQGADTQYF.